This T cell receptor beta chain is from a study of cytomegalovirus exposure and HLA in healthy donors (dated by TCRdb to between 2016 and 2019). Some background on the complete study: An earlier analysis of about 560 of the donors reported 276 Gb of sequence data and approximately 120 million unique TCR beta sequences obtained from about 179 million T cells. An early release that covered about 600 HLA-typed donors contained about 300 gigabases of sequencing data and roughly 84 million unique TCR sequences. The genetic ancestry cluster associated with self-reported Caucasian donors included over 65% of the approximately 410 genotyped donors. The study aimed to test whether cataloging public T cell receptors could reveal signatures of past pathogen exposure. The study used immunosequencing to profile the T cell repertoires of 600 to 850 subjects and linked those repertoires to cytomegalovirus serostatus. Along with the roughly 710-subject first cohort, a separate validation cohort of more than 90 different subjects was used. The study combined high-throughput TCR immunosequencing, statistical association of individual TCRs with disease status, and machine learning to predict cytomegalovirus infection status. A later analysis re-analyzed previously published TCR beta repertoires from approximately 670 donors and added high-resolution HLA genotyping to study TCR occurrence patterns. In the later analysis, no new phenotypic data were used to find candidate immune exposures; instead, reliance was placed on TCR beta sequences and their occurrence across donors. To decide whether each TCR beta V gene segment behaved as functional or pseudogenic, an earlier analysis of 587 of the donors relied on high-throughput TCR beta sequencing. Donor age, sex, ethnicity and CMV serostatus were compiled together with the repertoire data. Genome-wide SNP genotypes for about 60% of the roughly 700 donors were used in a later genetic analysis, which treated that subset as a discovery cohort. Every discovery cohort repertoire had been produced on one sequencing platform. Class I and class II HLA loci were covered by the typing at four-digit resolution. Typing coverage varied by locus: roughly 629-640 donors for A, B, C, DRB1 and DQB1; roughly 520 for DQA1; nearly 610 for DPA1; 450 to 480 for DPB1. Four to six DR-DQ haplotypes were handled as single units for association and clustering, since linkage in the cohort was strong. Across approximately 400 genotyped donors of the cohort, an average of roughly 250,000 unique TCR beta nucleotide sequences per donor were sequenced, and 15% to 20% of those sequences were non-productive. The paper's findings and limits, for the study overall: For the cohort, immune exposure information was limited to CMV serostatus. A further reported finding was that TCR beta sequences accurately predicted the HLA-A and HLA-B alleles for most subjects in the first cohort. A cluster of highly shared sequence variants was judged likely to represent a technical artifact of the sequencing pipeline. Cytomegalovirus status was reported to be diagnosed by the classifier with high specificity and sensitivity in both the original and validation cohorts. Three of the identified cytomegalovirus-associated TCR beta chains were confirmed in vitro to be specific for cytomegalovirus antigens. The 87-base-pair reads could not distinguish some IMGT-functional V segments, including TRBV6-2 and TRBV6-3, so those segments were excluded. According to a later genetic analysis, donors in an Asian-associated ancestry cluster had fewer N-insertions in productive TCRs than the approximately 700-donor mean. According to a later analysis, TCR association rates differed among HLA loci, with DRB1 alleles showing the most associated TCRs and HLA-C alleles showing the fewest. Compared with equally common non-associated chains, HLA-associated TCR beta chains in a later analysis were more clonally expanded and had lower generation probabilities. Because some donors lacked HLA typing at each locus, the association tests relied only on the typed subset. The study gave a list of 150 to 200 TCR beta chains associated with cytomegalovirus. This cohort had only TCR beta chains sequenced, and the lack of alpha or paired-chain data limited which features could be detected. An association between a missense DCLRE1C variant and V-gene and J-gene trimming of TCR beta chains was found in a later genetic analysis and replicated in an independent cohort. Correlated functional status among segregating V segments might reflect linkage disequilibrium, but an unknown experimental factor could not be ruled out. Most TCR sequences were seen in very few donors, while some public TCRs were found in many individuals. In a later analysis, most CMV-associated TCR beta chains were found to appear HLA-restricted, with HLA associations seemingly driven largely by CMV exposure. It was suggested by the authors that the approach could potentially be generalized to other disease states and immunological phenotypes. In a later analysis, several top co-occurrence clusters were reported to appear linked to parvovirus B19, influenza, CMV and Epstein-Barr virus. Assigning TCR associations to individual alleles was difficult when HLA alleles, especially DR and DQ, strongly co-occurred. Because counts were too low, about 15 rarely observed V segments, including chromosome 9 orphons, were left out of the earlier analysis of 587 of the donors. Roughly uniform sequencing depth across donors was assumed in presence/absence analyses, although this assumption may not hold. In an earlier analysis of approximately 590 of the donors, most TCR beta V segments appeared in productive rearrangements about 87% or about 30% of the time, broadly matching IMGT annotations. At a false discovery rate of 0.05, a later analysis linked approximately 18,000 TCR beta sequences to specific HLA alleles.

The cohort comprised hundreds of healthy bone marrow donors. All cohort members were sampled while nominally healthy, although unrecorded immune exposures were likely present. The donor tested CMV seronegative and was one of the 352 seronegative cohort members. Each donor provided a peripheral blood sample, and peripheral blood mononuclear cells were used for TCR beta sequencing. Genomic DNA extraction from the blood cell samples was performed with the Qiagen DNeasy Blood Extraction Kit. Library method: the immunoSEQ multiplex PCR assay. The multiplex PCR relied on a mix of 60 forward primers for TCR Vbeta segments and 13 reverse primers for TCR Jbeta segments. The CDR3 region of rearranged TCR beta genes was amplified from genomic DNA with a multiplex PCR assay. On the Illumina HiSeq System, the amplified TCR beta libraries were sequenced as 87-base-pair reads. Turning to the authors' computational methods: In a later analysis, some 80 million unique TCR beta chains were counted across the roughly 670 repertoires, and around 10 million of these chains were shared by at least two donors. A nearest-neighbor algorithm error-corrected the raw reads and collapsed the reads into unique sequences, merging closely related sequences to remove PCR and sequencing errors. To assign V, D and J gene segments, CDR3 sequences were aligned to IMGT reference sequences. For a sequence to be retained, at least a six-nucleotide match to both a V gene segment and a J gene segment was required. A rearrangement counted as productive if the CDR3 had no stop codons and remained in frame with V and J, and every other rearrangement counted as non-productive. CDR3 was defined according to IMGT convention as the region running from the second conserved V-encoded cysteine to the conserved J-encoded phenylalanine. The earlier analysis of fewer than 750 of the donors excluded sequences that lacked an unambiguous match to a single V gene segment. In an earlier analysis of 450 to 700 of the donors, V segments were called functional above 56.7% productive rearrangements and were called segregating when the between-donor standard deviation exceeded 5%. A statistical classification framework was built to diagnose cytomegalovirus status from the catalog of TCR beta chain sequences. V and J gene assignment, in a later analysis, came from comparing TCR nucleotide sequences with IMGT/GENE-DB human TR gene sequences. In a later analysis, CDR3 sequences and most-parsimonious VDJ recombination scenarios were assigned using the TCRdist pipeline. In a later analysis, every TCR beta chain was defined by the combination of its CDR3 amino acid sequence and its V-gene family, and reads without a unique V-gene family were dropped. As a way to deal with suspected cross-contamination and a sequencing artifact, a later analysis dropped hundreds of nucleotide sequences that were highly shared and had low generation probability. A later analysis calculated a clonal expansion index for each public chain from normalized within-repertoire ranks of inferred template counts. A later analysis computed generation probabilities with a VDJ recombination model fitted to out-of-frame rearrangements, and checked the results against IGoR. In a later analysis, hypergeometric tests were used to score TCR-TCR, TCR-HLA and TCR-CMV co-occurrence, with a repertoire-size bias correction applied to TCR pairs. A later analysis estimated false discovery rates by permuting HLA or CMV assignments 20 times. In a later analysis, co-occurring TCRs were grouped using DBSCAN, and TCRdist sequence similarity was added for clustering within HLA-allele-positive subsets. For co-occurrence clustering, repertoires with fewer than 30,000 or more than 120,000 public chains were excluded, along with about five repertoires with anomalous nucleotide sharing. In TCRdb, the immuneACCESS table is reduced to in-frame sequences with V and J assigned. These tables do not hold every clone; where another copy was compared, an unresolved V gene accounts for under half, and the others remain unexplained. The V and J calls and clone size are taken from that table; D and trimming were inferred from the DNA. The sample table records about 190,000 clones; over 65% of these occur just once. The ten top clones hold about 2% of the sample.

As for this clone: Its cognate antigen has yet to be identified. Nothing much larger sits one base from this clone, and base qualities are not available.

CDR1 and CDR2 were assigned from the germline V gene as MNHEY and SVGAGI. The CDR3 goes from the cysteine to the phenylalanine over 13 residues. The read is trimmed to its CDR3 DNA, 39 bases read in frame from base 1. V is pared back by 6 bases and J by 4 bases, with 12 bases lying between the germline termini. The chain uses TRBV6-5 and TRBJ1-1; TRBD1 is perhaps the D gene, given 5 matching bases. The TCR originated in a woman aged 25 to 39 in good health and CMV-seronegative. What was sequenced was PBMCs. The CDR3 in this case is CASSTDSITEAFF. In nucleotides, the sequence is TGTGCCAGCAGCACAGACAGCATCACTGAAGCTTTCTTT.